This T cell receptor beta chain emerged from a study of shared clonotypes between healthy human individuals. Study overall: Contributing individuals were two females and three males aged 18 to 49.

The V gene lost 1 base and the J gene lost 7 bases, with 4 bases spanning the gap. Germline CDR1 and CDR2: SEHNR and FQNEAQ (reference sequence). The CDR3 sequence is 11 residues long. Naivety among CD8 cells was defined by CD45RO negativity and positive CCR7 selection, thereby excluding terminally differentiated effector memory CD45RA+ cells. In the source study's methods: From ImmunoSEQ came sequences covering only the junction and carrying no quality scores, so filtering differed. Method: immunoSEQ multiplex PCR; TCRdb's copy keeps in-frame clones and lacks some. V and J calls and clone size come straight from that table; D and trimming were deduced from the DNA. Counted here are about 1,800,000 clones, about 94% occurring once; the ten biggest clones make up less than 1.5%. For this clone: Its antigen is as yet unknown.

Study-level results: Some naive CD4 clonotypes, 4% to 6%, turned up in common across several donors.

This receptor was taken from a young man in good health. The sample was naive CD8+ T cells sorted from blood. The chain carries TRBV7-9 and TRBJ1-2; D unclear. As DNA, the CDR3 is TGTGCCAGCAGCTTAGTTGGTGGCTACACCTTC. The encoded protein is CASSLVGGYTF.